The 4 T cell receptor beta chains below were found in one sample sequenced in a study of blood T cell repertoires in COVID-19. Generated by immunoSEQ multiplex PCR, the TCRdb table keeps only in-frame clones and is missing some. The data hold under 50,000 clones, with about 91% observed a single time. Material: peripheral blood. These receptors were collected from a human donor in a cohort sampled during active COVID-19.

This rearrangement joins TRBV3-1 (or the pseudogene TRBV3-2) to TRBJ1-2; 8 positions match TRBD1. Germline values: CDR1 LGHDT, CDR2 YNNKEL (reference sequence). Trimming at V came to 2 bases and at J to 12 bases, leaving 2 bases not matched to a gene. This CDR3 is 11 amino acids long. The CDR3 nucleotides read TGTGCCAGCAGCCAACAGGGGGCCCACACCTTC. Its protein product is CASSQQGAHTF.

This chain joins TRBV9 and TRBJ2-1, with D possibly being TRBD2 (6 bases). V was trimmed by 3 bases and J by 7 bases, leaving 17 bases between them. This CDR3 is built from 15 residues. Germline V gives CDR1 SGDLS, CDR2 YYNGEE. The CDR3 reads CASSAATGGWNEQFF. CDR3 DNA: TGTGCCAGCAGCGCAGCCACCGGGGGATGGAATGAGCAGTTCTTC.

The table lists this clone with a few counts. CDR3 amino acids: CASSLARPPSGPSYEQYF. The CDR3 region has the DNA TGTGCCAGCAGCTTAGCCCGGCCCCCTAGCGGGCCTTCCTACGAGCAGTACTTC. V and J are TRBV7-9 and TRBJ2-7; 8 bases match TRBD2. Germline lookup yields CDR1 SEHNR and CDR2 FQNEAQ (reference sequence). J lost 1 base, V lost 0 bases, and 11 bases had no gene match. CDR3 length: 18 amino acids.

The V and J genes are TRBV24-1 and TRBJ2-3; TRBD1 matches 9 bases. From germline, CDR1 is KGHDR and CDR2 SFDVKD. CDR3 length: 12 residues. V trimming: 7 bases; J trimming: 7 bases; junction bases outside the gene matches: 2. The CDR3 spells CATRGQGNTQYF. The CDR3 DNA reads TGTGCCACCAGGGGACAGGGCAATACGCAGTATTTT.